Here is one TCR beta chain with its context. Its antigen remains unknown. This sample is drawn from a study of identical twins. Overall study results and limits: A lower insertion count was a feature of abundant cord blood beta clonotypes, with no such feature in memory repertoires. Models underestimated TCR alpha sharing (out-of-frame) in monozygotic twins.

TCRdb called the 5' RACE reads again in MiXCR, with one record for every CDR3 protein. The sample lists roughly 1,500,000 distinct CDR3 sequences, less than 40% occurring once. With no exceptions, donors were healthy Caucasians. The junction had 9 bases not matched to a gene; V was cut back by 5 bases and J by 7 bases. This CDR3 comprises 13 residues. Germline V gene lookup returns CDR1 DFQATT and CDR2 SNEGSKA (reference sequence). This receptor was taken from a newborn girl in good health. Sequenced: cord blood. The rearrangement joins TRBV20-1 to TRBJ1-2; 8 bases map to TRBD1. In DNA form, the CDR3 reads TGCAGTGCTTCCTCGAGACAGGGGTCTGGCTACACCTTC. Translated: CSASSRQGSGYTF.